Listed here are 2 T cell receptor beta chains from one sample, sequenced in a study of T cells in Graves' hyperthyroidism and ophthalmopathy (dated by TCRdb to between 2018 and 2021). The library was made by multiplex PCR. TCRdb lists the instrument as Illumina HiSeq 2000. TCR beta CDR3 regions were amplified from RNA transcripts. The first round of RT-PCR for the TCR CDR3 was performed with the HTBI primer set and the Qiagen OneStep RT-PCR kit. The raw public reads went through TCRdb reprocessing: fastp at Q25, MiXCR clone calling, in-frame beta chains kept. Here each entry gathers all rows of one CDR3 protein and keeps the most common genes and DNA. This sample lists around 250,000 distinct CDR3 sequences; roughly 14% were detected once. The ten most abundant clones make up about an eighth of the sample. The sample consisted of blood. The source of these receptors is a woman aged 40 to 50 with Graves' hyperthyroidism that later progressed to Graves' ophthalmopathy.

V and J are TRBV5-6 and TRBJ2-5, with TRBD2 matching 11 bases. The V and J ends lost 1 base and 3 bases, in that order; junction bases with no gene match: 5. The CDR3 loop spans 16 amino acids. The germline V gene has CDR1 SGHDT and CDR2 YYEEEE. The CDR3, as DNA: TGTGCCAGCAGCTTGAGGGCTAGCGGGAGGAAAGAGACCCAGTACTTC. As protein: CASSLRASGRKETQYF.

The J gene is TRBJ1-2, the V gene TRBV19; D not certain. CDR3 size: 13 residues. V shed 5 bases and J shed 5 bases, with 12 bases lying between them. Germline CDR1 is LNHDA and CDR2 is SQIVND (reference sequence). CDR3 DNA: TGTGCCAGTAGTCACTGGCGCAGATATGGCTACACCTTC. Its translation: CASSHWRRYGYTF.